This T cell receptor (beta chain) originates from a study of patients and donors after allogeneic stem cell transplantation. TCRdb re-called the RT-PCR reads through MiXCR, storing one row per CDR3 protein. The table includes 160,000 or so distinct CDR3 sequences, nearly 25% detected once. Trimming shortened V by 4 bases and J by 4 bases, and 10 bases separated the two germline ends. Looked up from germline, CDR1 is MNHEY and CDR2 is SMNVEV (reference sequence). CDR3 length equals 13 residues. This clonotype came up a few times. The TCR sequence derives from a human donor who was either an allogeneic HSCT recipient or a stem cell or donor lymphocyte infusion donor (not recorded which). It is not recorded whose cells these are; they may come from a transplant donor. The chain links TRBV27 to TRBJ1-2; D is possibly TRBD1 (6 bases). The sequencing sample was made of blood, either unsorted or a sorted T cell fraction (not recorded which). The CDR3 protein is CASSSGHRYGYTF. In nucleotides, the CDR3 is TGTGCCAGCAGTTCGGGACACCGCTATGGCTACACCTTC.